Given below is one T cell receptor (beta chain) in context. Its cognate antigen is unknown. This specimen belongs to a study of cytomegalovirus exposure and HLA in healthy donors. Germline trimming cut 5 bases from V and 2 bases from J; bases unmatched to any gene: 1. Germline assignment: CDR1 LNHDA and CDR2 SQIVND (reference sequence). This CDR3 has 14 amino acids. PCR employed 60 Vbeta and 13 Jbeta primers. Clones were sequenced by immunoSEQ multiplex PCR, and TCRdb holds only the in-frame ones, with some missing. This table lists fewer than 50,000 clones. General study results and limits: Productive status was seen about 87% or about 30% of the time for most TCR beta V segments in an earlier analysis. In a later analysis, TCR beta V- and J-gene trimming was associated with a missense DCLRE1C variant.

The source material was PBMCs. The TCR originated in a male donor in good health and CMV-seronegative. The chain links TRBV19 to TRBJ1-2; TRBD1 aligns across 11 bases. The CDR3, as DNA: TGTGCCAGTAGTCGGGACAGGGGGAACTATGGCTACACCTTC. Its translation is CASSRDRGNYGYTF.